A selection of T cell receptor beta chains follows, all from one sample in a study of human T cells and chemical hapten exposure. TCRdb fed the 5' RACE reads into MiXCR, producing one record per CDR3 protein. Here the sample spans roughly 81,000 distinct CDR3 sequences, more than 15% being singletons. The origin of the receptors is a female donor in good health. The CDR3 runs from the conserved cysteine through the conserved F or W. The D gene is left open where the match is weak. The listing skips clone size in some rows; elsewhere it reads once, few, many or a size class.

j_call	d_call	v_call	clone_size	cdr3_aa	cdr3_nt
TRBJ1-6	.	TRBV6-5	.	CASSYGFNSPLHF	TGTGCCAGCAGTTACGGGTTTAATTCACCCCTCCACTTT
TRBJ2-5	.	TRBV7-9	few	CASSFRDQETQYF	TGTGCCAGCAGCTTCCGGGACCAAGAGACCCAGTACTTC
TRBJ1-2	.	TRBV5-1	.	CASRPTGNYGYTF	TGCGCCAGCAGACCGACAGGCAACTATGGCTACACCTTC
TRBJ2-3	.	TRBV7-9	.	CASSLSISTDTQYF	TGTGCCAGCAGCTTAAGTATCAGCACAGATACGCAGTATTTT
TRBJ1-2	.	TRBV2	.	CASLDDYGYTF	TGTGCCAGCCTCGATGACTATGGCTACACCTTC
TRBJ2-7	TRBD1	TRBV3-1	.	CASSQGQLYEQYF	TGTGCCAGCAGCCAGGGACAGCTGTACGAGCAGTACTTC
TRBJ2-1	.	TRBV11-2	.	CASSLDTMTLNEQFF	TGTGCCAGCAGCTTAGACACGATGACTCTCAATGAGCAGTTCTTC
TRBJ2-1	TRBD2	TRBV10-3	.	CAISPGLAGYNEQFF	TGTGCCATCAGCCCTGGACTAGCGGGATACAATGAGCAGTTCTTC
TRBJ2-7	.	TRBV7-2	.	CASSLAGLPTYEQYF	TGTGCCAGCAGCCTAGCCGGACTTCCAACCTACGAGCAGTACTTC
TRBJ1-2	.	TRBV6-5	.	CASRQSDGPYGYTF	TGTGCCAGCAGACAATCGGACGGACCCTATGGCTACACCTTC
TRBJ2-1	.	TRBV12-3/TRBV12-4	.	CASGSRGTSSSYNEQFF	TGTGCCAGCGGATCCCGTGGGACTTCTAGCTCCTACAATGAGCAGTTCTTC
TRBJ1-2	.	TRBV12-3/TRBV12-4	few	CASSPAWGNNYGYTF	TGTGCCAGCAGTCCAGCGTGGGGAAATAACTATGGCTACACCTTC
TRBJ1-6	.	TRBV5-6	few	CASSPSSYNSPLHF	TGTGCCAGCAGCCCGAGCTCCTATAATTCACCCCTCCACTTT
TRBJ1-1	.	TRBV29-1	few	CSSGRMNTEAFF	TGCAGCTCCGGGAGGATGAACACTGAAGCTTTCTTT
TRBJ2-7	.	TRBV15	few	CATSRDKGGRSYEQYF	TGTGCCACCAGCAGAGATAAAGGAGGGCGCTCCTACGAGCAGTACTTC
TRBJ1-3	.	TRBV5-1	few	CASSLDSRGNTIYF	TGCGCCAGCAGCTTGGATAGTAGGGGAAACACCATATATTTT
TRBJ2-1	TRBD2	TRBV23-1	.	CASSHPVAGGPYNEQFF	TGCGCCAGCAGTCACCCAGTAGCGGGAGGTCCCTACAATGAGCAGTTCTTC
TRBJ2-7	.	TRBV30	.	CAWTPREAYEQYF	TGTGCCTGGACCCCCAGGGAGGCCTACGAGCAGTACTTC
TRBJ2-1	.	TRBV30	.	CAYVLGLSPLYNEQFF	TGTGCCTACGTCCTGGGACTCTCCCCCCTTTACAATGAGCAGTTCTTC
TRBJ2-3	.	TRBV7-2	few	CASSLWRGPTDTQYF	TGTGCCAGCAGCTTGTGGCGGGGCCCCACAGATACGCAGTATTTT
TRBJ1-5	.	TRBV5-1	few	CASSLEVGGNQPQHF	TGCGCCAGCAGCCTGGAGGTGGGCGGCAATCAGCCCCAGCATTTT
TRBJ2-5	TRBD2	TRBV12-3/TRBV12-4	.	CASSPGTTLGETQYF	TGTGCCAGCAGCCCGGGGACTACCCTTGGAGAGACCCAGTACTTC
TRBJ2-7	.	TRBV6-1	few	CASSEVDSPYEQYF	TGTGCCAGCAGTGAAGTTGACAGCCCCTACGAGCAGTACTTC
TRBJ2-1	.	TRBV29-1	few	CSAQEALNEQFF	TGCAGCGCCCAAGAAGCTCTGAATGAGCAGTTCTTC
TRBJ2-1	TRBD2	TRBV24-1	few	CATSDWGQREGRNEQFF	TGTGCCACCAGTGATTGGGGGCAGCGGGAGGGCCGGAATGAGCAGTTCTTC
TRBJ2-5	.	TRBV6-6	.	CASSSGVGQETQYF	TGTGCCAGCAGTTCAGGGGTCGGGCAAGAGACCCAGTACTTC
TRBJ1-5	.	TRBV6-1	few	CASSETGNQPQHF	TGTGCCAGCAGTGAAACGGGCAATCAGCCCCAGCATTTT
TRBJ2-3	TRBD2	TRBV6-5	few	CASFGGGAGDTQYF	TGTGCCAGCTTTGGCGGGGGGGCAGGCGATACGCAGTATTTT
TRBJ2-5	TRBD2	TRBV7-9	few	CASSLALGLADGAQYF	TGTGCCAGCAGCTTAGCGTTGGGACTAGCGGATGGAGCCCAGTACTTC
TRBJ1-6	TRBD1	TRBV20-1	.	CSAPGQANSPLHF	TGCAGTGCCCCTGGACAGGCCAATTCACCCCTCCACTTT
TRBJ2-7	TRBD2	TRBV28	few	CASSSYSGRGSAYEQYF	TGTGCCAGCAGTTCCTATAGCGGGAGGGGATCGGCCTACGAGCAGTACTTC
TRBJ1-1	TRBD1	TRBV29-1	.	CSVGQGGGTEAFF	TGCAGCGTAGGACAGGGGGGGGGTACTGAAGCTTTCTTT
TRBJ2-5	.	TRBV13	.	CASSSGGEETQYF	TGTGCCAGCAGCTCCGGGGGCGAAGAGACCCAGTACTTC
TRBJ1-2	.	TRBV7-2	few	CASSPSRGGSYGYTF	TGTGCCAGCAGCCCTAGTCGGGGAGGAAGCTATGGCTACACCTTC
TRBJ2-5	TRBD2	TRBV18	.	CASSDGLAEKTQYF	TGTGCCAGCTCAGACGGACTAGCGGAAAAGACCCAGTACTTC
TRBJ1-1	.	TRBV3-1	.	CASSQEGADAFF	TGTGCCAGCAGCCAAGAGGGGGCGGACGCTTTCTTT
TRBJ2-1	.	TRBV5-1	.	CASSLGGVNEQFF	TGCGCCAGCAGCTTGGGGGGGGTCAATGAGCAGTTCTTC
TRBJ2-5	TRBD2	TRBV7-8	few	CASSSLSGGASETQYF	TGTGCCAGCAGCTCACTTAGCGGGGGGGCATCAGAGACCCAGTACTTC
TRBJ2-1	TRBD2	TRBV19	.	CASTEARARGGEQFF	TGTGCCAGTACCGAGGCGAGGGCCCGGGGGGGGGAGCAGTTCTTC
TRBJ2-5	.	TRBV19	.	CASSPKGGGIMTEETQYF	TGTGCCAGTAGTCCAAAAGGGGGGGGGATAATGACAGAAGAGACCCAGTACTTC